This entry describes one TCR beta chain. The data derive from a study of multiple sclerosis patients with progressive multifocal leukoencephalopathy. CDR1 and CDR2 (germline): SGHTA, FQGNSA. V dropped 2 bases and J dropped 9 bases, with 20 bases sitting between them. The length of the CDR3 is 16 residues. The time point was: time of PML onset. Assay: immunoSEQ multiplex PCR; the TCRdb copy retains only in-frame clones and omits some. The sample lists tens of thousands of clones, over 75% occurring once. This TCR was sampled from a human donor with progressive multifocal leukoencephalopathy. This chain links TRBV7-2 with TRBJ2-1, with D perhaps TRBD1 (5 bases). The sample here was PBMCs, taken from a patient treated with natalizumab. CDR3 nucleotides: TGTGCCAGCAGCTTATTGAGTGGGAAGGGGTCGGTTGAGCAGTTCTTC. Translation: CASSLLSGKGSVEQFF.